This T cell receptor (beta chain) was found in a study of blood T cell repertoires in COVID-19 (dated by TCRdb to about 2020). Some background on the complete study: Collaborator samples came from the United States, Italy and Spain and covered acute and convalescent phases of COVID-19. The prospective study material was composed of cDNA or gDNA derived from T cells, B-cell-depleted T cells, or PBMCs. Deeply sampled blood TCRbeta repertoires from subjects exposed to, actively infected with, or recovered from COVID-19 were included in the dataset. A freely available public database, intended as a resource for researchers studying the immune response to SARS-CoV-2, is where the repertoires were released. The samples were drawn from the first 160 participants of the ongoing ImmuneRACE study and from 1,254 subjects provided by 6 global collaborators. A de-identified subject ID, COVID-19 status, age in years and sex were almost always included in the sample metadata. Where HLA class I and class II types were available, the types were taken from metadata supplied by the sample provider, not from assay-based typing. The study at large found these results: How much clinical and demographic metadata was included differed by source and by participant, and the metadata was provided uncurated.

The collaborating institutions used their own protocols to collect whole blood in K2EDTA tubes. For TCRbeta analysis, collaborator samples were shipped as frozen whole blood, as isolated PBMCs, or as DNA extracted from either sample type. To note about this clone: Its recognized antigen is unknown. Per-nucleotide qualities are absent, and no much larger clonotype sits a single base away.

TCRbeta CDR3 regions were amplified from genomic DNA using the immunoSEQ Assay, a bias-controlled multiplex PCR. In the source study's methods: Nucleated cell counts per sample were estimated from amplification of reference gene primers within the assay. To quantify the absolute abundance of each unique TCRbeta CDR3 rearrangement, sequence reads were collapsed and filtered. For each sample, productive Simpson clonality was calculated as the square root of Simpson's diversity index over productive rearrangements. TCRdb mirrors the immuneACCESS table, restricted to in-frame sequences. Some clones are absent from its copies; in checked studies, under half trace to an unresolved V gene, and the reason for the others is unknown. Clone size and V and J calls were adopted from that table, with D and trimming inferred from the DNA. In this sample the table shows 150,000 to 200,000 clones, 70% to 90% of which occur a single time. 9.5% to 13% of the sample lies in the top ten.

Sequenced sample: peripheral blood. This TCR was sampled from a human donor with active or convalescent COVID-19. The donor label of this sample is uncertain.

The sequenced DNA is TGCGCCAGCAGCTTTGCTAGCGGAGTCGACAATGAGCAGTTCTTC. Its protein is CASSFASGVDNEQFF. The chain is encoded by TRBV5-1 joined to TRBJ2-1, with 7 bases in between that match TRBD2. The CDR3 has 15 amino acids, counting the end cysteine and phenylalanine. The read is trimmed to its CDR3 DNA, 45 bases read in frame from base 1. Trimming removed 2 bases from V and 5 bases from J; the gene matches leave 7 bases unexplained. For CDR1 and CDR2, the germline V gene lists SGHRS and YFSETQ.